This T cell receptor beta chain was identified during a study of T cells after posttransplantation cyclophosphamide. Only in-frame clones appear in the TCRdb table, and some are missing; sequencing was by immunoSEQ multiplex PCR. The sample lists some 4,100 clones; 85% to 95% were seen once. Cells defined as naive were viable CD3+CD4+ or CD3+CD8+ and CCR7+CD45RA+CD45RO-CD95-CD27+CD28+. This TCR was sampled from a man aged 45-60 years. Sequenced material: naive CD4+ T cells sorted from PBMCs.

This chain's CDR3 is CASSEYLGQGPSPLHF. CDR3 coding DNA: TGTGCCAGCAGTGAATATTTAGGACAGGGACCTTCACCCCTCCACTTT. The V gene is TRBV25-1, the J gene TRBJ1-6; 8 bases are a match to TRBD1. This CDR3 has 16 amino acids. Germline CDR1 reads MGHDK; CDR2 reads SYGVNS. V trimming: 0 bases; J trimming: 9 bases; junction bases outside the gene matches: 7.